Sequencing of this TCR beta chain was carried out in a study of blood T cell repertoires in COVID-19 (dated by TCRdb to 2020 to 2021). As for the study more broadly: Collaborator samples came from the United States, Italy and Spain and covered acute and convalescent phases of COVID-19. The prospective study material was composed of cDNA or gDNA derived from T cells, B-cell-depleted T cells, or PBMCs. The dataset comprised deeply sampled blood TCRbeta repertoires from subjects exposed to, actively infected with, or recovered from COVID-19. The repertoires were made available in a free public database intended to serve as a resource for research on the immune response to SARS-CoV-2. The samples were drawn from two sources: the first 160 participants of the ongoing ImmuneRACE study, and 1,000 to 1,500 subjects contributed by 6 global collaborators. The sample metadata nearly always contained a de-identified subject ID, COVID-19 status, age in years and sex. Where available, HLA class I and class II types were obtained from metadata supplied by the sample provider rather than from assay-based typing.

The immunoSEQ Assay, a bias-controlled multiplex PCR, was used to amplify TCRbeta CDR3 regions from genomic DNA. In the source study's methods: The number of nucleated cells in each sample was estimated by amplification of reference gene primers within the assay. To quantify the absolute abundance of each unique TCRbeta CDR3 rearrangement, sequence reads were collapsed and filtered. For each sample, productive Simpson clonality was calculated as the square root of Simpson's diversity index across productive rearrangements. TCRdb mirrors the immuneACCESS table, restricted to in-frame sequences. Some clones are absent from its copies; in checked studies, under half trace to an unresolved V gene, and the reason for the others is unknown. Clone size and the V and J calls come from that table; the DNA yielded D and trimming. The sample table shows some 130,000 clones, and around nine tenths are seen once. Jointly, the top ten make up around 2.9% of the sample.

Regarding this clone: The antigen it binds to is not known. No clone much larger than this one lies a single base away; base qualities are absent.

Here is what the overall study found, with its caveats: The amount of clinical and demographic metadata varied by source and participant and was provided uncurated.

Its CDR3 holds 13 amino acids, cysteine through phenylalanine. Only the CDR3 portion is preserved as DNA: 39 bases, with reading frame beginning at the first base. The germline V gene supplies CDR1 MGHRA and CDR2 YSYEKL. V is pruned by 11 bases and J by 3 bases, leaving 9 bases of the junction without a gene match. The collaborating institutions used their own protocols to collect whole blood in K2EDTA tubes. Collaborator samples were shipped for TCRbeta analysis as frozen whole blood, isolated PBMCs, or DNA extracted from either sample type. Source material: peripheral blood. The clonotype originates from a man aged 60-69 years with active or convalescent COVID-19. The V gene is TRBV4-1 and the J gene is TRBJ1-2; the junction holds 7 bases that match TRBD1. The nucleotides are TGCGCCGCCGGGACAGCTTATGACTATGGCTACACCTTC. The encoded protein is CAAGTAYDYGYTF.